The clone carrying this T cell receptor (beta chain) occurred once. Its antigen is undetermined. The PCR used 60 Vbeta and 13 Jbeta primers. In the authors' methods: An analysis that came later counted some 85 million unique TCR beta chains, some 11 million shared. Sequencing used immunoSEQ multiplex PCR; TCRdb keeps in-frame clones, though not all of them. That table is the source of V, J and clone size, and D and trimming were worked out from the DNA. The top ten hold 0.2% to 0.3% of the sample, which has some 180,000 clones, roughly 87% seen once. The data stem from a study of cytomegalovirus exposure and HLA in healthy donors. Notes on the study in general: In all likelihood, a cluster of highly shared sequence variants was a sequencing artifact. Testing in vitro showed three CMV-associated chains specific for CMV antigens.

The germline gives CDR1 SGHRS, CDR2 YFSETQ. There are 13 residues in the CDR3. V lost 4 bases to trimming and J lost 3 bases, with 10 bases between them. Material for sequencing was PBMCs. The origin of this receptor is a girl under three years old in good health and CMV-seronegative. The J gene is TRBJ2-5, the V gene TRBV5-1; D gene uncertain. The CDR3 is CASSPPTEETQYF. The CDR3 region has the DNA TGCGCCAGCAGCCCGCCCACTGAAGAGACCCAGTACTTC. The variable domain in full, with the rest retrieved from reference TRBV5-1 and TRBJ2-5, is KAGVTQTPRYLIKTRGQQVTLSCSPISGHRSVSWYQQTPGQGLQFLFEYFSETQRNKGNFPGRFSGRQFSNSRSEMNVSTLELGDSALYLCASSPPTEETQYFGPGTRLLVL.